Following are 20 T cell receptor beta chains from one sample sequenced in a study of T cell repertoires in cytomegalovirus infection. Each CDR3 protein is one row after TCRdb ran MiXCR on the reads. The data show about 360,000 distinct CDR3 sequences, with less than 20% seen just once and around 9.3% held by the top ten. Source material: PBMCs. These receptors came from a human donor in good health (CMV status not recorded). Some clones in this sample may be carry-over from other donors' samples.

The chain recombines TRBV6-5 with TRBJ2-7, with a tentative D call TRBD1 (6 bases). CDR3 length equals 14 residues. V lost 5 bases and J 2 bases, leaving 13 bases between the germline ends. CDR1 and CDR2 (germline): MNHEY, SVGAGI. This CDR3 is CASSLLRGTYEQYF. The CDR3 nucleotides read TGTGCCAGCAGTCTCTTGAGGGGGACCTACGAGCAGTACTTC.

This clonotype was observed at least ten times. The chain employs TRBV7-8 and TRBJ1-1; D is undetermined. V lost 2 bases to trimming and J lost 8 bases, with 6 bases between them. This CDR3 has 11 amino acids. The germline V gene has CDR1 SGHVS and CDR2 FQNEAQ. DNA of the CDR3: TGTGCCAGCAGCTTACCAGGAGAAGCTTTCTTT. This encodes CASSLPGEAFF.

A few counts support this clonotype. The CDR3: CASRDPRTYEQYF. CDR3 nucleotides: TGTGCCAGCAGAGACCCAAGGACGTACGAGCAGTACTTC. This chain uses TRBV2 with TRBJ2-7, with unresolved D. Germline V gene sequence: CDR1 SNHLY, CDR2 FYNNEI. The V end lost 6 bases, the J end lost 4 bases, and 13 bases lay between the germline ends. The CDR3 has 13 amino acids.

This clonotype was recorded at least ten times. The J gene is TRBJ1-6, the V gene TRBV7-2, with unresolved D. Trimming took off 0 bases at V and 9 bases at J, with 12 bases between the two ends. Germline CDR1 SGHTA, CDR2 FQGNSA. The CDR3 is 15 residues long. CDR3 sequence reads: CASSLAHSNSSPLHF. The CDR3, as DNA: TGTGCCAGCAGCTTAGCGCACAGTAACTCTTCACCCCTCCACTTT.

This clonotype was recorded many times. This chain uses TRBV7-2 with TRBJ2-3; no firm D call. V lost 5 bases and J 5 bases, leaving 8 bases between the germline ends. Looked up from germline, CDR1 is SGHTA and CDR2 is FQGNSA. CDR3 length equals 12 residues. DNA of the CDR3: TGTGCCAGCAGCCCAGCCCGAGATACGCAGTATTTT. Protein: CASSPARDTQYF. Combining the CDR3 with reference TRBV7-2 and TRBJ2-3 gives the whole variable domain GAGVSQSPSNKVTEKGKDVELRCDPISGHTALYWYRQSLGQGLEFLIYFQGNSAPDKSGLPSDRFSAERTGGSVSTLTIQRTQQEDSAVYLCASSPARDTQYFGPGTRLTVL.

The chain combines TRBV4-1 with TRBJ2-5; either TRBD1 or TRBD2 may supply D (5 bases each). V was clipped by 3 bases and J by 0 bases, with 14 bases between them. The length of the CDR3 is 16 residues. Germline CDR1 and CDR2: MGHRA and YSYEKL. The CDR3 nucleotides are TGCGCCAGCAGCCAGGGGATATGGGGGTACCAAGAGACCCAGTACTTC. It is translated as CASSQGIWGYQETQYF.

A few counts support this clonotype. The chain links TRBV12-3 or TRBV12-4 to TRBJ1-5, with 8 bases fitting TRBD1. CDR3 length: 15 amino acids. The V segment lost 3 bases and the J segment 5 bases; nucleotides outside the gene matches: 6. The CDR3 sequence is CASSFMDRVYQPQHF. As DNA, the CDR3 is TGTGCCAGCAGTTTCATGGACAGGGTTTATCAGCCCCAGCATTTT.

The sample holds many counts of this clonotype. This chain connects TRBV7-6 to TRBJ2-3; TRBD2 matches at 8 bases. The CDR3 extends over 16 amino acids. The germline V gene has CDR1 SGHVS and CDR2 FNYEAQ. The junction had 3 bases not matched to a gene; V was cut back by 1 base and J by 0 bases. The chain's CDR3 is CASSLVGTRSTDTQYF. The CDR3 DNA reads TGTGCCAGCAGCTTAGTTGGGACTAGAAGCACAGATACGCAGTATTTT.

This clonotype was recorded many times. V usage is TRBV7-2 and J usage is TRBJ1-1, with D possibly matching TRBD1 (6 bases). The CDR3 totals 14 residues. Looked up from germline, CDR1 is SGHTA and CDR2 is FQGNSA. V was clipped by 0 bases and J by 11 bases, with 16 bases between them. In nucleotides, the CDR3 is TGTGCCAGCAGCTTAGCGGGGGGCGGAGGGTCGGCTTTCTTT. Its translation: CASSLAGGGGSAFF.

The chain joins TRBV2 to TRBJ2-7; 9 bases match TRBD2. V lost 2 bases to trimming and J lost 2 bases; unmatched junction nucleotides: 4. This CDR3 is built from 15 residues. From germline, CDR1 is SNHLY and CDR2 FYNNEI. The CDR3 protein is CASSELAGTTYEQYF. DNA for the CDR3: TGTGCCAGCAGTGAACTAGCGGGGACTACCTACGAGCAGTACTTC.

The V gene is TRBV6-6, the J gene TRBJ1-1; D is ambiguous. CDR1 is MNHNY and CDR2 is SVGAGI in the germline V gene (reference sequence). V lost 3 bases and J 7 bases, leaving 6 bases between the germline ends. The CDR3 consists of 11 residues. In DNA form, the CDR3 reads TGTGCCAGCAGTTATATAAATGAAGCTTTCTTT. Residues: CASSYINEAFF.

This clonotype was detected only a few times. The rearrangement uses TRBV4-1 and TRBJ2-5; D uncertain. V lost 2 bases, J lost 4 bases, and 11 bases lay in between. CDR1 and CDR2 from the germline V gene are MGHRA and YSYEKL. The CDR3 consists of 14 residues. CDR3 in amino acids: CASSQIWNGETQYF. As DNA, the CDR3 is TGCGCCAGCAGCCAAATTTGGAATGGAGAGACCCAGTACTTC.

The V gene is TRBV5-1, the J gene TRBJ2-6, with D unclear. V shed 6 bases and J shed 0 bases, with 13 bases lying between them. Germline loops: CDR1 SGHRS, CDR2 YFSETQ. The CDR3 loop spans 16 amino acids. The CDR3 loop is CASTTQPYSGANVLTF. CDR3 bases: TGCGCCAGCACCACCCAGCCCTACTCTGGGGCCAACGTCCTGACTTTC.

This clonotype turned up a few times. CDR3 residues: CASSYGADRPYNEQFF. In DNA form, the CDR3 reads TGTGCCAGCAGCTACGGGGCGGACCGCCCCTACAATGAGCAGTTCTTC. The gene calls are TRBV11-3 and TRBJ2-1; either TRBD1 or TRBD2 may fit D (5 bases each). Germline V CDR1 and CDR2: SGHNT, YENEEA. This CDR3 contains 16 residues. Trimming left V 4 bases short and J 2 bases short, with 15 bases between.

This chain links TRBV18 with TRBJ2-6; no clear D gene. Trimming removed 5 bases at V and 2 bases at J, with 16 bases between. The germline gives CDR1 KGHSH, CDR2 LQKENI. The CDR3 totals 17 residues. This chain's CDR3 is CASSFLDLGTGANVLTF. The CDR3 nucleotides read TGTGCCAGCTCATTCCTTGATCTAGGGACTGGGGCCAACGTCCTGACTTTC.

With regard to this clonotype: This may be a read error, as it is one base from a much larger clone. V gene TRBV6-5 combines with J gene TRBJ2-1; 7 bases map to TRBD2. Germline V lookup: CDR1 MNHEY, CDR2 SVGAGI. The CDR3 contains 14 residues. Trimming cost V 7 bases and J 6 bases; bases outside gene matches: 9. As DNA, the CDR3 is TGTGCCAGCAAACCGGGACTATCTCTCAATGAGCAGTTCTTC. Protein product: CASKPGLSLNEQFF.

This clonotype has a count of ten or more. The V call is TRBV12-3 or TRBV12-4, the J call TRBJ1-1, with 10 nucleotides matching TRBD1. CDR3 length: 14 amino acids. With 6 bases clipped from V and 4 bases from J, the junction kept 5 bases outside the gene matches. Here the CDR3 DNA reads TGTGCCAGCAGCCTGAGGACAGGGGGCACTGAAGCTTTCTTT. Encoded protein: CASSLRTGGTEAFF.

This clonotype was found many times. The CDR3 coding sequence is TGTGCCACCAGTGATTGGGGACAGGGGACGAGAGAGACCCAGTACTTC. As protein: CATSDWGQGTRETQYF. This chain joins TRBV24-1 and TRBJ2-5, with 10 bases that match TRBD1. The CDR3 length is 16 residues. After removal of 2 bases from V and 4 bases from J, the junction contained 6 bases not matched to a gene. The germline V gene encodes CDR1 KGHDR and CDR2 SFDVKD.

V gene TRBV7-9 combines with J gene TRBJ2-7; no clear D. V shed 6 bases and J shed 0 bases, with 9 bases lying between them. CDR3 length equals 13 residues. In germline, CDR1 is SEHNR, CDR2 FQNEAQ (reference sequence). Here the CDR3 reads CASRRGPSYEQYF. The CDR3 DNA reads TGTGCCAGCAGACGAGGACCCTCCTACGAGCAGTACTTC.

V and J are TRBV29-1 and TRBJ2-1; D might be TRBD2 (6 bases). This CDR3 contains 14 residues. Trimming took 5 bases from V and 7 from J, leaving 18 bases between them. Per germline, CDR1 SQVTM and CDR2 ANQGSEA. CDR3 residues: CSVNPGLEYNEQFF. The CDR3 DNA is TGCAGCGTTAACCCGGGACTGGAATATAATGAGCAGTTCTTC.